Each of the 30 T cell receptor beta chains below was sequenced from the same sample in a study of control samples from healthy donors and cancer patients. Libraries were prepared by immunoSEQ multiplex PCR; TCRdb keeps only in-frame clonotypes and omits some of them. The table lists fewer than 500,000 clones, approximately 90% of them singletons, with just under 6.5% in the top ten. The sample was PBMCs. These receptors were taken from a middle-aged man with head and neck cancer.

The V gene is TRBV27, the J gene TRBJ1-2, with D perhaps matching TRBD1 (6 bases). The CDR3 extends over 15 amino acids. CDR1 and CDR2 from the germline V gene are MNHEY and SMNVEV (reference sequence). V dropped 5 bases and J dropped 3 bases, with 16 bases sitting between them. DNA for the CDR3: TGTGCCAGCAGTCCCCCGGGGGGGGGCGACTATGGCTACACCTTC. It yields the protein CASSPPGGGDYGYTF.

The chain carries TRBV7-9 and TRBJ2-7; 7 positions match TRBD2. From germline, CDR1 is SEHNR and CDR2 FQNEAQ (reference sequence). This CDR3 contains 14 residues. V gave up 3 bases and J gave up 3 bases; unmatched junction bases: 5. CDR3 in DNA: TGTGCCAGCAGCTTTTGGGGAGGGGTCTACGAGCAGTACTTC. Residues: CASSFWGGVYEQYF.

The CDR3 DNA follows: TGTGCCAGCAAACCGGGACAGGGGGCCCACGAGCAGTACTTC. Translating gives CASKPGQGAHEQYF. V gene TRBV6-5 combines with J gene TRBJ2-7; 12 nucleotides line up with TRBD1. V shed 7 bases, J shed 5 bases, and the junction held 6 bases outside the gene matches. This CDR3 region has 14 residues. Germline CDR1 MNHEY, CDR2 SVGAGI.

The J gene is TRBJ2-1, the V gene TRBV2, with 8 positions matching TRBD1. The CDR3 consists of 13 residues. The V gene's germline CDR1 is SNHLY and CDR2 FYNNEI. V lost 5 bases, J lost 8 bases, and 5 bases stayed unmatched. In nucleotides, the CDR3 is TGTGCCAGCAGTCCAGGACAGGGCTATGAGCAGTTCTTC. Its translation is CASSPGQGYEQFF.

This chain connects TRBV28 to TRBJ2-5, with D perhaps assigned TRBD1 or TRBD2 (5 bases each). CDR1 is MDHEN, CDR2 SYDVKM, per germline. The CDR3 is 15 residues long. Trimming stripped 6 bases from V and 4 bases from J, with 18 bases between. The DNA for the CDR3 is TGTGCCAGCAGGGTAATTTTCGGGGCCCGAGAGACCCAGTACTTC. As protein: CASRVIFGARETQYF.

This clone came up a few times. The chain recombines TRBV19 with TRBJ1-1; D not certain. CDR3 length: 15 residues. V was clipped by 5 bases and J by 1 base, with 14 bases between them. Germline CDR1 reads LNHDA; CDR2 reads SQIVND (reference sequence). The CDR3 is CASSFGPAGNTEAFF. CDR3 nucleotides: TGTGCCAGTAGTTTTGGCCCAGCCGGGAACACTGAAGCTTTCTTT.

The V call is TRBV20-1, the J call TRBJ1-2; D not resolved. In germline, CDR1 is DFQATT, CDR2 SNEGSKA (reference sequence). The CDR3 runs to 11 residues. V lost 4 bases, J lost 3 bases, and 6 bases lay in between. The CDR3 is CSAKTDYGYTF. The DNA of the CDR3 is TGCAGTGCTAAAACAGACTATGGCTACACCTTC.

The table lists this clone with a few counts. The chain has TRBV6-5 and TRBJ2-1; TRBD2 is a possible D gene (6 bases). CDR3 length: 12 residues. V lost 0 bases, J lost 12 bases, and 9 bases lay in between. The germline V gene has CDR1 MNHEY and CDR2 SVGAGI. DNA of the CDR3: TGTGCCAGCAGTTACTCGGGACTTGTGCAGTTCTTC. Translating gives CASSYSGLVQFF.

The CDR3 coding sequence is TGTGCCAGCAGCGCCCCCCGGCTCTATGGCTACACCTTC. It encodes CASSAPRLYGYTF. The chain uses TRBV11-1 and TRBJ1-2, with D unresolved. Trimming took off 5 bases at V and 4 bases at J, with 11 bases between the two ends. The CDR3 consists of 13 residues. CDR1 and CDR2 from the germline V gene are SGHAT and FQDESV (reference sequence).

V usage is TRBV28 and J usage is TRBJ1-3; tentatively, D is TRBD1 (5 bases). This CDR3 is 15 amino acids long. V was pared by 3 bases and J by 0 bases, with 9 bases between. Germline CDR1 is MDHEN and CDR2 is SYDVKM. Here the CDR3 DNA reads TGTGCCAGCAGTTTCGGACAACTCTCTGGAAACACCATATATTTT. This gives the protein CASSFGQLSGNTIYF.

The V gene is TRBV30, the J gene TRBJ2-5, with D perhaps matching TRBD1 or TRBD2 (5 bases each). Trimming left V 5 bases short and J 7 bases short, with 17 bases between. This CDR3 has 13 amino acids. Germline V lookup: CDR1 GTSNPN, CDR2 SVGIG (reference sequence). The CDR3 is CAWGAGASGTQYF. Written as DNA, the CDR3 is TGTGCCTGGGGGGCCGGGGCCTCTGGGACCCAGTACTTC.

The V call is TRBV27, the J call TRBJ2-7; D gene ambiguous. The germline V and J ends were trimmed by 7 bases and 6 bases, with 16 bases remaining between them. Germline CDR1 and CDR2: MNHEY and SMNVEV (reference sequence). The CDR3 is 13 residues long. The CDR3 is CASKIPGPSEQYF. CDR3 sequence (DNA): TGTGCCAGCAAGATACCCGGACCCTCCGAGCAGTACTTC.

This rearrangement joins TRBV5-1 to TRBJ2-3; 9 bases match TRBD1. Per the germline V gene, CDR1 is SGHRS and CDR2 is YFSETQ. This CDR3 has 14 amino acids. The J segment lost 3 bases and the V segment lost 4 bases, leaving 3 bases of the junction unmatched. This chain's CDR3 is CASSRQGVTDTQYF. The CDR3 nucleotides read TGCGCCAGCAGCCGACAGGGGGTTACAGATACGCAGTATTTT.

This chain connects TRBV6-6 to TRBJ2-7; D perhaps matches TRBD1 (7 bases). CDR1 MNHNY and CDR2 SVGAGI come from the germline V gene (reference sequence). V was cut by 3 bases and J by 5 bases, with 17 bases left in between. This CDR3 has 15 residues. This chain's CDR3 is CASSYSHRGGDEQYF. CDR3 DNA: TGTGCCAGCAGTTATTCCCACAGGGGAGGCGACGAGCAGTACTTC.

The rearrangement joins TRBV7-8 to TRBJ1-1, with 10 bases fitting TRBD1. The CDR3 loop spans 14 amino acids. CDR1 is SGHVS and CDR2 is FQNEAQ in the germline V gene. The trim removed 5 bases at V and 6 bases at J, leaving 6 bases unmatched. CDR3 sequence (DNA): TGTGCCAGCAGCGAAGACAGGGGGCTGTCTGAAGCTTTCTTT. Translation gives CASSEDRGLSEAFF.

This clone was observed a single time. V gene TRBV3-1 (or the pseudogene TRBV3-2) combines with J gene TRBJ1-1; D is unclear. The ends were cut back, 1 base at V and 4 bases at J, with 13 bases in the middle. Germline-derived CDR1 and CDR2 are LGHDT and YNNKEL (reference sequence). The CDR3 length is 15 residues. CDR3: CASSQVTSGGTEAFF. In DNA form, the CDR3 reads TGTGCCAGCAGCCAAGTAACCAGCGGAGGCACTGAAGCTTTCTTT.

V is TRBV29-1 and J is TRBJ2-5, with D tentatively TRBD2 (5 bases). This CDR3 contains 12 residues. CDR1 is SQVTM, CDR2 ANQGSEA, per germline. CDR3 DNA sequence: TGCAGTGGGAACAATGGGAGAGAGACCCAGTACTTC. Protein sequence: CSGNNGRETQYF.

The chain recombines TRBV11-2 with TRBJ2-3, with a possible D match to TRBD2 (6 bases). Germline V gene sequence: CDR1 SGHAT, CDR2 FQNNGV. This CDR3 region has 13 residues. V gave up 5 bases and J gave up 5 bases, with 11 bases separating them. The CDR3 loop reads CASSRPGGDTQYF. The DNA for the CDR3 is TGTGCCAGCAGCAGACCCGGGGGAGATACGCAGTATTTT.

The V and J genes are TRBV7-2 and TRBJ2-3, with TRBD1 matching over 7 bases. J gave up 9 bases and V 2 bases, and 11 bases lay outside the gene matches. Germline V lookup: CDR1 SGHTA, CDR2 FQGNSA. The CDR3 is 15 residues long. This chain's CDR3 is CASSLTGALLGTQYF. As DNA, the CDR3 is TGTGCCAGCAGCTTAACAGGGGCTTTACTTGGGACGCAGTATTTT.

J is TRBJ2-7 and V is TRBV7-9; possibly TRBD1 or TRBD2 for D (5 bases each). V shed 7 bases and J shed 2 bases, with 15 bases lying between them. The CDR3 runs to 14 residues. Per the germline V gene, CDR1 is SEHNR and CDR2 is FQNEAQ (reference sequence). The CDR3 bases are TGTGCCAGCACCCACAGGACTGATGCCTACGAGCAGTACTTC. It yields the protein CASTHRTDAYEQYF.

The chain joins TRBV7-3 to TRBJ1-5, with 7 positions matching TRBD1. Per the germline V gene, CDR1 is SGHTA and CDR2 is FQGTGA. Unmatched junction bases numbered 5, after V lost 5 bases and J lost 7 bases. The CDR3 sequence is 13 residues long. The CDR3 region is CASSPDRNQPQHF. In nucleotides, the CDR3 is TGTGCCAGCAGCCCGGACAGGAACCAGCCCCAGCATTTT.

V is TRBV24-1 and J is TRBJ2-3; TRBD2 agrees at 15 bases. V lost 4 bases and J lost 4; bases outside the gene matches: 8. The CDR3 covers 18 residues. CDR1 and CDR2 from the germline V gene are KGHDR and SFDVKD. CDR3 protein: CATSDPGGLAGGSDTQYF. CDR3 sequence (DNA): TGTGCCACCAGTGACCCGGGGGGACTAGCGGGGGGATCAGATACGCAGTATTTT.

This clone has only a few counts. The J gene is TRBJ1-1, the V gene TRBV18; D is unclear. In germline, CDR1 is KGHSH, CDR2 LQKENI. CDR3 length: 13 amino acids. Trimming took 6 bases from V and 1 from J, leaving 9 bases between them. This CDR3 reads CASSPQTNTEAFF. The CDR3 DNA follows: TGTGCCAGCTCGCCCCAGACGAACACTGAAGCTTTCTTT. Full variable domain (outside the CDR3, taken from reference TRBV18 and TRBJ1-1): NAGVMQNPRHLVRRRGQEARLRCSPMKGHSHVYWYRQLPEEGLKFMVYLQKENIIDESGMPKERFSAEFPKEGPSILRIQQVVRGDSAAYFCASSPQTNTEAFFGQGTRLTVV.

This chain joins TRBV28 and TRBJ1-1, with 9 nucleotides matching TRBD1. From germline, CDR1 is MDHEN and CDR2 SYDVKM. This CDR3 comprises 13 residues. After removal of 6 bases from V and 6 bases from J, the junction contained 5 bases not matched to a gene. CDR3 region: CASRSGTGSEAFF. The CDR3 DNA is TGTGCCAGCAGGTCCGGGACAGGGTCTGAAGCTTTCTTT.

The V and J genes are TRBV18 and TRBJ1-2; tentative D call: TRBD1 (5 bases). Germline V lookup: CDR1 KGHSH, CDR2 LQKENI. The CDR3 runs to 14 residues. Trimming removed 0 bases from V and 7 bases from J, with 12 bases in between. The DNA of the CDR3 is TGTGCCAGCTCACCACCGGAACAGGCTATTGGCTACACCTTC. It is translated as CASSPPEQAIGYTF.

V and J are TRBV5-1 and TRBJ2-7; 10 positions agree with TRBD1. Losses at the gene ends were 3 bases for V and 3 bases for J; bases not matched to a gene: 9. The CDR3 extends over 16 amino acids. CDR1 and CDR2 (germline): SGHRS, YFSETQ. The CDR3 DNA reads TGCGCCAGCAGCTCCATCCCGGGACAGGGGTACTACGAGCAGTACTTC. This translates into CASSSIPGQGYYEQYF.

Details on this clone: Other DNA sequences of this sample code for an identical CDR3. The chain couples TRBV6-5 to TRBJ2-1, with D perhaps assigned TRBD1 or TRBD2 (5 bases each). CDR1 is MNHEY and CDR2 is SVGAGI in the germline V gene. This CDR3 has 12 residues. Deletions cut 9 bases from V and 4 bases from J, with 10 bases between. The CDR3 reads CASRGGYNEQFF. The CDR3 DNA sequence: TGTGCCAGTAGGGGCGGGTACAATGAGCAGTTCTTC.

The rearrangement joins TRBV9 to TRBJ2-1; 8 bases align to TRBD2. The length of the CDR3 is 14 residues. Germline CDR1 is SGDLS and CDR2 is YYNGEE. J lost 5 bases, V lost 8 bases, and 9 bases had no gene match. CDR3 in amino acids: CASSFGGGNNEQFF. The CDR3 DNA is TGTGCCAGTTCTTTCGGCGGGGGGAACAATGAGCAGTTCTTC.

The chain recombines TRBV9 with TRBJ2-5; no definite D call. The CDR3 loop spans 12 amino acids. The germline V gene encodes CDR1 SGDLS and CDR2 YYNGEE. V was clipped by 2 bases and J by 2 bases, with 4 bases between them. CDR3 sequence: CASSVEQETQYF. In nucleotides, the CDR3 is TGTGCCAGCAGCGTCGAGCAAGAGACCCAGTACTTC.

The chain recombines TRBV5-1 with TRBJ2-7, with D perhaps matching TRBD1 (7 bases). The CDR3 is 13 residues long. CDR1 is SGHRS, CDR2 YFSETQ, per germline. V lost 3 bases and J lost 3, with 10 bases in between. DNA of the CDR3: TGCGCCAGCAGCTCGGGGGACAGCTACGAGCAGTACTTC. Amino acid sequence: CASSSGDSYEQYF.